This T cell receptor beta chain was captured in a study of cytomegalovirus exposure and HLA in healthy donors. The germline V gene has CDR1 MNHEY and CDR2 SMNVEV (reference sequence). The CDR3 spans 14 residues. The J segment lost 5 bases and the V segment lost 7 bases, leaving 7 bases of the junction unmatched. The PCR had 60 Vbeta and 13 Jbeta primers. Sequenced by immunoSEQ multiplex PCR; TCRdb stores in-frame clones only, minus some. This table has about 150,000 clones, roughly three quarters appearing once. Sequencing input: PBMCs. This clonotype was obtained from a man between 25 and 39 years old in good health and CMV-seropositive. This sequence joins TRBV27 and TRBJ2-2; 7 nucleotides match TRBD2. CDR3 residues: CASMSGLYTGELFF. DNA for the CDR3: TGTGCCAGCATGTCGGGACTATATACCGGGGAGCTGTTTTTT.